This T cell receptor (beta chain) is drawn from a study of cytotoxic CD8 clonotypes in ibrutinib-treated CLL. TCR beta library input comprised about 1.9 micrograms of genomic DNA from cryopreserved PBMCs. Study results and limitations: T-cell clonality at baseline went above that of age-matched healthy donors and rose and fell with circulating CD8+ T-cell counts. The clonality rise at ibrutinib response reflected private clonotype expansion.

This clone was seen only a few times. Its target is unknown. V was pared by 6 bases and J by 5 bases, with 3 bases of the junction left unmatched. Germline CDR1 reads MNHEY; CDR2 reads SMNVEV (reference sequence). This CDR3 region has 12 residues. Sequencing was designed to attain a depth spanning 1 in 200,000 to 1 in 1 million T cells. The repertoire was sequenced with immunoSEQ multiplex PCR; TCRdb's copy has only in-frame clones and lacks some. The data contain 250,000 or so clones, 70% of them singletons. The sequence derives from a human donor with chronic lymphocytic leukemia. V usage is TRBV27 and J usage is TRBJ2-5; 7 positions match TRBD2. The sequenced sample was PBMCs, obtained after 24 months of ibrutinib treatment. The CDR3 region has the DNA TGTGCCAGCAGGGGGGGAGGGGAGACCCAGTACTTC. It translates to CASRGGGETQYF.